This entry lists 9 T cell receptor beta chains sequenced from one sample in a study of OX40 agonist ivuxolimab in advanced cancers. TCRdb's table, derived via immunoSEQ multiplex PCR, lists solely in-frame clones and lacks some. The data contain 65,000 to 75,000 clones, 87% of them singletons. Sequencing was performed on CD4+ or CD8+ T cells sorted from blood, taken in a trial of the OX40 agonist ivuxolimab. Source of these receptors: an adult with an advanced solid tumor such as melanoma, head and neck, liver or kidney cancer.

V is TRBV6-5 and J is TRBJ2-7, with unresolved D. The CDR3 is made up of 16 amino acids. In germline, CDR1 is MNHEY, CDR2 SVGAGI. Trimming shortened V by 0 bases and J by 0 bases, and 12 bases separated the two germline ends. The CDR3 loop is CASSYSFVAGSYEQYF. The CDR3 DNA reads TGTGCCAGCAGTTACTCTTTCGTAGCCGGCTCCTACGAGCAGTACTTC.

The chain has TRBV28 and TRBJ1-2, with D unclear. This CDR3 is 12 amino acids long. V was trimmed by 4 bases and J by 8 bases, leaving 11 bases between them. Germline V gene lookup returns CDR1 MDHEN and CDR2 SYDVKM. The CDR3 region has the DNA TGTGCCAGCAGTTCGGGCTTGGGCGGCTACACCTTC. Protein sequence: CASSSGLGGYTF.

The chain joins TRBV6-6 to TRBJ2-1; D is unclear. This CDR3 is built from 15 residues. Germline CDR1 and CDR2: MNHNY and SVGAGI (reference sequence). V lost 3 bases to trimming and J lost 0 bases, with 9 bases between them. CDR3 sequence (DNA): TGTGCCAGCAGTTATCAGGCGAGCTCCTACAATGAGCAGTTCTTC. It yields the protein CASSYQASSYNEQFF.

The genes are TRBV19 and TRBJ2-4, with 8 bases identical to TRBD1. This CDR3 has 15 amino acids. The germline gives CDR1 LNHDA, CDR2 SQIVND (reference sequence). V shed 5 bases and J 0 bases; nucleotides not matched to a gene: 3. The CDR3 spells CASSRQGLAKNIQYF. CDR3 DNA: TGTGCCAGTAGTCGACAGGGGCTAGCCAAAAACATTCAGTACTTC.

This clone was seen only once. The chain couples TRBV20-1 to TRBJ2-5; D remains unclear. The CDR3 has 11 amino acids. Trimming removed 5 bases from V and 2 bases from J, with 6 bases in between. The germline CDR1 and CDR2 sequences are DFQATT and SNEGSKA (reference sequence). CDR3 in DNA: TGCAGTGCTGTGCAGCAAGAGACCCAGTACTTC. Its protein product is CSAVQQETQYF.

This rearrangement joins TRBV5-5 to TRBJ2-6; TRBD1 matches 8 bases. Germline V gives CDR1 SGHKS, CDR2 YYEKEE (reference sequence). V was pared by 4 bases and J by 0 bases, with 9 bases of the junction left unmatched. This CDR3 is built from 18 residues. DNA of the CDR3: TGTGCCAGCAGCCTTGACAGGGGCCTGCTCTCTGGGGCCAACGTCCTGACTTTC. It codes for CASSLDRGLLSGANVLTF.

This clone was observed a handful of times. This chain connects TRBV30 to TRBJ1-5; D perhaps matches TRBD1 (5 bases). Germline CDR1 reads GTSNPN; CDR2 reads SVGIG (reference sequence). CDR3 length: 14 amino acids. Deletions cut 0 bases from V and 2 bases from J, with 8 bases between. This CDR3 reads CAWSVSGRNQPQHF. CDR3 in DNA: TGTGCCTGGAGTGTCTCGGGGCGCAATCAGCCCCAGCATTTT.

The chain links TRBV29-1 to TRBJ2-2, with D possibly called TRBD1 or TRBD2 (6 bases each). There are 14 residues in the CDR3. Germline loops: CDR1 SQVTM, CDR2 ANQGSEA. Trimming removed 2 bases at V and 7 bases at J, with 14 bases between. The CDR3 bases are TGCAGCGTTGAACGAGGGGGGACCGGCGGGGAGCTGTTTTTT. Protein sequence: CSVERGGTGGELFF.

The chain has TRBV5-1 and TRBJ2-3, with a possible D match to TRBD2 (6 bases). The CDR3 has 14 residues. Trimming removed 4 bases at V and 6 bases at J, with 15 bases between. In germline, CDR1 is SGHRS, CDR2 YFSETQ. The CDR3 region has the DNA TGCGCCAGCAGCCAGACTAGTGGGGGGGATACGCAGTATTTT. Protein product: CASSQTSGGDTQYF.